These 26 T cell receptor beta chains share one sample of origin, sequenced in a study of blood T cell repertoires in COVID-19. The protocol was immunoSEQ multiplex PCR, while the TCRdb copy is restricted to in-frame clones and leaves out a portion. The sample has approximately 250,000 clones, around 86% seen once. Sequencing was done on a sample of peripheral blood. Every receptor here comes from a man between 18 and 35 years old with active or convalescent COVID-19.

This rearrangement joins TRBV24-1 to TRBJ2-3; 8 bases fit TRBD2. From germline, CDR1 is KGHDR and CDR2 SFDVKD. J gave up 9 bases and V 3 bases, and 10 bases lay outside the gene matches. This CDR3 is built from 15 residues. The CDR3 coding sequence is TGTGCCACCAGTGATCCGGGACTAGAGGGTCCCACGCAGTATTTT. Protein sequence: CATSDPGLEGPTQYF.

The chain has TRBV29-1 and TRBJ2-2; the match to TRBD1 covers 7 bases. Germline-derived CDR1 and CDR2 are SQVTM and ANQGSEA. V was pared by 7 bases and J by 3 bases, with 8 bases of the junction left unmatched. This CDR3 contains 14 residues. The CDR3: CSAGQVSDTGELFF. CDR3 coding DNA: TGCAGCGCTGGACAGGTTTCGGACACCGGGGAGCTGTTTTTT.

This chain connects TRBV28 to TRBJ1-5; D is undetermined. The V end was cut by 3 bases, the J end by 6 bases, with 15 bases between. CDR1 MDHEN and CDR2 SYDVKM come from the germline V gene. This CDR3 contains 15 residues. The CDR3 sequence: CASSFDLELSQPQHF. The CDR3 DNA reads TGTGCCAGCAGTTTTGACCTAGAACTGTCTCAGCCCCAGCATTTT.

The rearrangement links TRBV6-2 or TRBV6-3 to TRBJ2-5, with D possibly matching TRBD1 (5 bases). Germline CDR1 MNHEY, CDR2 SVGEGT. This CDR3 region has 13 residues. With 2 bases removed from V and 4 bases from J, the gap between germline ends came to 8 bases. Here the CDR3 DNA reads TGTGCCAGCAGTTACGGGGCGGTAGAGACCCAGTACTTC. It codes for CASSYGAVETQYF.

The chain combines TRBV28 with TRBJ1-1; D gene uncertain. The V gene's germline CDR1 is MDHEN and CDR2 SYDVKM. V dropped 6 bases and J dropped 2 bases, with 10 bases sitting between them. The CDR3 is made up of 13 amino acids. The CDR3 sequence: CASRENGNTEAFF. CDR3 in DNA: TGTGCCAGCAGGGAGAATGGCAACACTGAAGCTTTCTTT.

This clone showed up many times. The rearrangement links TRBV27 to TRBJ2-3, with a tentative D call TRBD1 (6 bases). CDR1 and CDR2 (germline): MNHEY, SMNVEV (reference sequence). Trimming took 5 bases from V and 2 from J, leaving 14 bases between them. This CDR3 region has 15 residues. CDR3 DNA sequence: TGTGCCAGCAGTCCGAACGCAGGGGCCACAGATACGCAGTATTTT. Protein product: CASSPNAGATDTQYF.

V is TRBV7-3 and J is TRBJ2-6; D is unresolved. Trimming shortened V by 7 bases and J by 4 bases, and 11 bases separated the two germline ends. Germline V lookup: CDR1 SGHTA, CDR2 FQGTGA. CDR3 size: 14 residues. The CDR3 DNA reads TGTGCCAGCAACGATCAAGAGGGGGCCAACGTCCTGACTTTC. Its translation: CASNDQEGANVLTF. Drawing the rest from reference TRBV7-3 and TRBJ2-6, the complete variable domain is GAGVSQTPSNKVTEKGKYVELRCDPISGHTALYWYRQSLGQGPEFLIYFQGTGAADDSGLPNDRFFAVRPEGSVSTLKIQRTERGDSAVYLCASNDQEGANVLTFGAGSRLTVL.

The chain employs TRBV7-3 and TRBJ2-1; TRBD2 might be the D (6 bases). CDR1 is SGHTA and CDR2 is FQGTGA in the germline V gene. The CDR3 covers 16 residues. Trimming cost V 5 bases and J 5 bases, with 19 bases left between them. This CDR3 is CASSQSVGGVHNEQFF. The CDR3 DNA reads TGTGCCAGCAGCCAATCCGTCGGCGGGGTCCACAATGAGCAGTTCTTC.

This clone was recorded a few times. The V gene is TRBV5-1, the J gene TRBJ2-2; D call uncertain. V was shortened by 0 bases and J by 0 bases, with 6 bases between the two germline ends. Germline V gives CDR1 SGHRS, CDR2 YFSETQ. The CDR3 sequence is 15 residues long. CDR3 residues: CASSLGVANTGELFF. The CDR3 coding sequence is TGCGCCAGCAGCTTGGGAGTCGCGAACACCGGGGAGCTGTTTTTT.

This chain uses TRBV11-3 with TRBJ2-2; 10 bases map to TRBD2. The CDR3 is 15 residues long. Germline V gene lookup returns CDR1 SGHNT and CDR2 YENEEA. The V and J ends lost 5 bases and 7 bases, in that order; junction bases with no gene match: 7. The CDR3, as DNA: TGTGCCAGCAGCGAGGGACTAGCGAACGGCGGGGAGCTGTTTTTT. Its translation is CASSEGLANGGELFF.

This clone was seen once. The CDR3 nucleotides read TGTGCCAGCAGCGTAGACGGGACAGCTAATGAAAAACTGTTTTTT. Residues: CASSVDGTANEKLFF. V gene TRBV9 combines with J gene TRBJ1-4, with 7 positions matching TRBD1. The V gene's germline CDR1 is SGDLS and CDR2 YYNGEE. CDR3 size: 15 residues. Trimming took 0 bases from V and 3 from J; bases not matched to a gene: 2.

The chain employs TRBV10-3 and TRBJ2-1, with 11 bases aligning to TRBD2. V was clipped by 11 bases and J by 5 bases; unmatched bases: 8. The CDR3 runs to 14 residues. CDR1 and CDR2 (germline): ENHRY, SYGVKD. DNA for the CDR3: TGTGCCTCGAGAGGTAGCGGGGGGGACAATGAGCAGTTCTTC. Translated, it gives CASRGSGGDNEQFF.

The chain carries TRBV29-1 and TRBJ2-7; TRBD2 aligns across 9 bases. V lost 6 bases and J lost 4; bases outside the gene matches: 7. Germline values: CDR1 SQVTM, CDR2 ANQGSEA. This CDR3 has 13 residues. CDR3 nucleotides: TGCAGCGTGCTACTAGCGGGTTCTTACGAGCAGTACTTC. Its protein is CSVLLAGSYEQYF.

This clone was counted once. The chain has TRBV11-3 and TRBJ2-5, with TRBD1 identical over 8 bases. CDR3 size: 15 residues. The germline gives CDR1 SGHNT, CDR2 YENEEA. V was pared by 5 bases and J by 5 bases, with 10 bases of the junction left unmatched. CDR3 loop: CASSAYRGSTETQYF. The CDR3 DNA reads TGTGCCAGCAGCGCCTACAGGGGGAGTACGGAGACCCAGTACTTC.

This chain joins TRBV11-2 and TRBJ2-3; TRBD1 is a possible D gene (5 bases). This CDR3 has 12 amino acids. V shed 2 bases and J shed 7 bases, with 7 bases lying between them. CDR1 is SGHAT, CDR2 FQNNGV, per germline. CDR3 DNA: TGTGCCAGCAGCTTACACAGGTATACGCAGTATTTT. Translating it yields CASSLHRYTQYF. Filled out from reference TRBV11-2 and TRBJ2-3, the complete variable domain reads EAGVAQSPRYKIIEKRQSVAFWCNPISGHATLYWYQQILGQGPKLLIQFQNNGVVDDSQLPKDRFSAERLKGVDSTLKIQPAKLEDSAVYLCASSLHRYTQYFGPGTRLTVL.

The rearrangement links TRBV18 to TRBJ2-7; D possibly corresponds to TRBD2 (5 bases). The V gene's germline CDR1 is KGHSH and CDR2 LQKENI. Trimming pared 2 bases from V and 7 bases from J, leaving 12 bases between. The CDR3 covers 13 residues. CDR3 loop: CASSPGRGKEQYF. CDR3 coding DNA: TGTGCCAGCTCACCAGGACGAGGGAAGGAGCAGTACTTC.

This sequence joins TRBV15 and TRBJ1-4; D is perhaps TRBD1 (5 bases). The CDR3 has 15 residues. Germline V gives CDR1 LNHNV, CDR2 YYDKDF (reference sequence). Trimming removed 0 bases at V and 8 bases at J, with 13 bases between. The CDR3 sequence is CATSRDKGSGEKLFF. CDR3 nucleotide sequence: TGTGCCACCAGCAGAGATAAGGGATCAGGGGAAAAACTGTTTTTT.

The chain carries TRBV6-5 and TRBJ1-6; D not certain. Between the trimmed V and J ends, which lost 2 bases and 10 bases, there was a span of 12 bases. Per germline, CDR1 MNHEY and CDR2 SVGAGI. The CDR3 consists of 14 residues. This CDR3 is CASSYSEGRSPLHF. In nucleotides, the CDR3 is TGTGCCAGCAGTTACAGCGAGGGCCGGTCACCCCTCCACTTT.

This chain links TRBV5-1 with TRBJ2-7, with D maybe TRBD1 (5 bases). This CDR3 has 13 residues. CDR1 is SGHRS and CDR2 is YFSETQ in the germline V gene. V was trimmed by 2 bases and J by 6 bases, leaving 12 bases between them. DNA of the CDR3: TGCGCCAGCAGCTTTGGCAGGGAAGGCGAGCAGTACTTC. This gives the protein CASSFGREGEQYF.

J is TRBJ1-2 and V is TRBV27; 10 bases line up with TRBD1. The CDR3 runs to 15 residues. V was clipped by 0 bases and J by 5 bases; unmatched bases: 3. Germline-derived CDR1 and CDR2 are MNHEY and SMNVEV (reference sequence). The CDR3 DNA sequence: TGTGCCAGCAGTTTATCAGGGACAGGGGTTTATGGCTACACCTTC. This translates into CASSLSGTGVYGYTF.

The chain combines TRBV5-6 with TRBJ2-5, with TRBD2 matching 9 bases. V was pared by 2 bases and J by 4 bases, with 12 bases of the junction left unmatched. CDR1 and CDR2 (germline): SGHDT, YYEEEE. The CDR3 is 17 amino acids. Here the CDR3 reads CASSFSRLAGEVETQYF. Written as DNA, the CDR3 is TGTGCCAGCAGCTTCTCTCGCTTAGCGGGAGAGGTAGAGACCCAGTACTTC.

This clone appeared once. As DNA, the CDR3 is TGCGCCAGCAGCTTGGAGCCGGGTTTGGACACTGAAGCTTTCTTT. Protein product: CASSLEPGLDTEAFF. V is TRBV5-1 and J is TRBJ1-1; D not certain. Germline V gene sequence: CDR1 SGHRS, CDR2 YFSETQ. V was clipped by 0 bases and J by 3 bases, with 12 bases between them. This CDR3 is built from 15 residues.

This chain connects TRBV25-1 to TRBJ2-7; 11 positions match TRBD2. CDR3 length: 15 amino acids. Germline V gene data show CDR1 as MGHDK and CDR2 as SYGVNS. The V segment lost 3 bases and the J segment 6 bases; nucleotides outside the gene matches: 7. The CDR3 reads CASSDTSGSGLEQYF. The CDR3 bases are TGTGCCAGCAGTGATACTAGCGGGAGCGGGCTCGAGCAGTACTTC.

The chain links TRBV18 to TRBJ1-5, with D hard to call. The CDR3 covers 14 residues. Trimming stripped 3 bases from V and 5 bases from J, with 11 bases between. Per germline, CDR1 KGHSH and CDR2 LQKENI. The CDR3 spells CASSPGDGDQPQHF. DNA for the CDR3: TGTGCCAGCTCACCGGGCGACGGCGATCAGCCCCAGCATTTT.

The chain uses TRBV5-1 and TRBJ1-4; tentatively, D is TRBD1 (6 bases). This CDR3 has 13 amino acids. The V gene lost 2 bases and the J gene lost 5 bases, with 7 bases spanning the gap. CDR1 is SGHRS, CDR2 YFSETQ, per germline. The chain's CDR3 is CASSFGQNEKLFF. CDR3 bases: TGCGCCAGCAGCTTTGGACAGAATGAAAAACTGTTTTTT.

The chain recombines TRBV30 with TRBJ1-2; no clear D. CDR1 is GTSNPN and CDR2 is SVGIG in the germline V gene (reference sequence). Trimming stripped 0 bases from V and 5 bases from J, with 10 bases between. The CDR3 consists of 13 residues. CDR3 sequence: CAWSVGRMYGYTF. The DNA of the CDR3 is TGTGCCTGGAGTGTGGGCCGAATGTATGGCTACACCTTC.